This TCR beta chain came from a study of T cell changes during pregnancy in multiple sclerosis. The data were produced by immunoSEQ multiplex PCR, yet TCRdb's version contains in-frame clones alone and is incomplete. The sample comprises 45,000 to 55,000 clones, around nine tenths of which are singletons, and 1.9% rests with the top ten. The material sequenced was peripheral blood, taken in the first trimester of pregnancy. The sequence came from a female donor with multiple sclerosis, enrolled in a pregnancy study.

The DNA for the CDR3 is TGTGCCAGCAGCTTAGGGGGGGGTAATGAAAAACTGTTTTTT. Encoded protein: CASSLGGGNEKLFF. The V and J genes are TRBV7-2 and TRBJ1-4, with D maybe TRBD1 (5 bases). This CDR3 spans 14 amino acids. Germline assignment: CDR1 SGHTA and CDR2 FQGNSA. V was shortened by 1 base and J by 4 bases, with 7 bases between the two germline ends.